This T cell receptor (beta chain) is drawn from a study of blood T cell repertoires in COVID-19. Sequencing was performed with immunoSEQ multiplex PCR; in TCRdb, only in-frame clones are kept and a portion is missing. This sample has 200,000 or so clones; 80% to 90% occur once, and the top ten carry less than 5%. Allocation to cohorts depended on clinical history reported by the participants. The germline CDR1 and CDR2 sequences are SGHRS and YFSETQ. The V segment lost 3 bases and the J segment 5 bases; nucleotides outside the gene matches: 10. There are 15 residues in the CDR3. The chain uses TRBV5-1 and TRBJ2-5; 7 nucleotides line up with TRBD2. This sequence was found in a woman in her thirties or forties with acute COVID-19. Sequencing was carried out using PBMCs or T cells enriched from blood (not recorded which). CDR3 DNA: TGCGCCAGCAGCTCCGGGGACTATTCAAGGGAGACCCAGTACTTC. Translated: CASSSGDYSRETQYF.